The 2 T cell receptor beta chains reported below all come from one sample, sequenced in a study of T cell repertoires in cytomegalovirus infection. TCRdb passed the reads through MiXCR, listing each CDR3 protein once. The sample lists around 570,000 distinct CDR3 sequences, over 35% occurring once. Antigen specificity for these receptors is unknown. Material: cultured PBMCs, obtained from culture after CMV antigen stimulation. These receptors were taken from a human donor in good health (CMV status not recorded). Some clones in this sample may be carry-over from other donors' samples.

To note about this clonotype: A clone one base away is much larger, so this may be a read error. DNA of the CDR3: TGTGCCAGCAGCCTTCAGGATAGCACAGATACGCAGTATTTT. This codes for CASSLQDSTDTQYF. The J gene is TRBJ2-3, the V gene TRBV7-9; D gene uncertain. CDR3 length: 14 residues. CDR1 SEHNR and CDR2 FQNEAQ come from the germline V gene (reference sequence). Trimming took 5 bases from V and 0 from J, leaving 9 bases between them. Variable domain in full (rest from reference TRBV7-9 and TRBJ2-3): DTGVSQNPRHKITKRGQNVTFRCDPISEHNRLYWYRQTLGQGPEFLTYFQNEAQLEKSRLLSDRFSAERPKGSFSTLEIQRTEQGDSAMYLCASSLQDSTDTQYFGPGTRLTVL.

This clonotype was counted between two and nine times. The rearrangement uses TRBV7-6 and TRBJ2-7; TRBD1 might be the D (5 bases). The length of the CDR3 is 11 residues. V was pared by 7 bases and J by 9 bases, with 13 bases between. Germline loops: CDR1 SGHVS, CDR2 FNYEAQ. CDR3 loop: CASTSPGMQYF. In DNA, the CDR3 is TGTGCCAGCACCTCACCAGGGATGCAGTACTTC.